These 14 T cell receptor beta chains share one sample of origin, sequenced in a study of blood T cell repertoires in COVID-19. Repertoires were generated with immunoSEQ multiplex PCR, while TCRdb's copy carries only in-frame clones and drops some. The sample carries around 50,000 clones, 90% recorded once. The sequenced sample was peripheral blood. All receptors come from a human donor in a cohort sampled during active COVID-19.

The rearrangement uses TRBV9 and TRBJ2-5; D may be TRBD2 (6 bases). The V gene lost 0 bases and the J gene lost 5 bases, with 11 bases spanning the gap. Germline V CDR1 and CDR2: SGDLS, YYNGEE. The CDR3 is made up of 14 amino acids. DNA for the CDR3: TGTGCCAGCAGCGTAGAGGGAGGTTCGGAGACCCAGTACTTC. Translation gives CASSVEGGSETQYF.

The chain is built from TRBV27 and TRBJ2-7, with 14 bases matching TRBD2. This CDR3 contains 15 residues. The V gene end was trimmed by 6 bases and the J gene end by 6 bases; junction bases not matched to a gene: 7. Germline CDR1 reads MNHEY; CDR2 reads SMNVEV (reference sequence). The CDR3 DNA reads TGTGCCAGCAGGGGGACTAGCGGGAGAAGGATCGAGCAGTACTTC. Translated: CASRGTSGRRIEQYF.

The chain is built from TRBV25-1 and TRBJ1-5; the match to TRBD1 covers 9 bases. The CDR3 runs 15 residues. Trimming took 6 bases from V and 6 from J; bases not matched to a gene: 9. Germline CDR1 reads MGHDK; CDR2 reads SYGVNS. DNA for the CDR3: TGTGCCAGCAGCGGTCCCGGGACAGGGTCTCAGCCCCAGCATTTT. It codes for CASSGPGTGSQPQHF.

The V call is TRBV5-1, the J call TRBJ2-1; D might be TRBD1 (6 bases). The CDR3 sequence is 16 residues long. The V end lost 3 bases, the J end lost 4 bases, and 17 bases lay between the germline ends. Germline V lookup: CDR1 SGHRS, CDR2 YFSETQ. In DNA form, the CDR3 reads TGCGCCAGCAGCTCGGCCGGGACACAAAATTACAATGAGCAGTTCTTC. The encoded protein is CASSSAGTQNYNEQFF.

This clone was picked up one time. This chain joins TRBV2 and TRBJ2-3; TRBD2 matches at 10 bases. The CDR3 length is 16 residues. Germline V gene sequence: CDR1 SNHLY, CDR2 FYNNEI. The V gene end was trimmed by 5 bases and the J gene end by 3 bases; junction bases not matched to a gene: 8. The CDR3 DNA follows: TGTGCCAGCAGTAAACGGACTAGCGGTGGTACAGATACGCAGTATTTT. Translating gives CASSKRTSGGTDTQYF. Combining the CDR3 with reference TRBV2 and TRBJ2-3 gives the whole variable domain EPEVTQTPSHQVTQMGQEVILRCVPISNHLYFYWYRQILGQKVEFLVSFYNNEISEKSEIFDDQFSVERPDGSNFTLKIRSTKLEDSAMYFCASSKRTSGGTDTQYFGPGTRLTVL.

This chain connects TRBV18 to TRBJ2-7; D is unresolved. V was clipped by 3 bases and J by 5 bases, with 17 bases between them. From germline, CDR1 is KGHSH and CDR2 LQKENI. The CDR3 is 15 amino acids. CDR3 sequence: CASSPIRSPADEQYF. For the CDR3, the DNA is TGTGCCAGCTCACCGATTAGGAGCCCCGCGGACGAGCAGTACTTC.

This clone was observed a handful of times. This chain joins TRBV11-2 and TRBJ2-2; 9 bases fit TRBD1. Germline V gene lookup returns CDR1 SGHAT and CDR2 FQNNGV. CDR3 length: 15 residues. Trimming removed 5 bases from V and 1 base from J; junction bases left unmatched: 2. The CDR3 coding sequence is TGTGCCAGCAGCCGGGGACAGGGGAACACCGGGGAGCTGTTTTTT. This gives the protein CASSRGQGNTGELFF.

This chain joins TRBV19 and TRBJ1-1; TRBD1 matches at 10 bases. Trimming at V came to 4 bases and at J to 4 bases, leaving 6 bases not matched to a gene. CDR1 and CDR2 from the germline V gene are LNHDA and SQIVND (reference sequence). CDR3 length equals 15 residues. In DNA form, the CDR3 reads TGTGCCAGTAGTAAAAGACAGGGGGCGGGCACTGAAGCTTTCTTT. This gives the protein CASSKRQGAGTEAFF. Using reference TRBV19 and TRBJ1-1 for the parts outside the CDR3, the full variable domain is DGGITQSPKYLFRKEGQNVTLSCEQNLNHDAMYWYRQDPGQGLRLIYYSQIVNDFQKGDIAEGYSVSREKKESFPLTVTSAQKNPTAFYLCASSKRQGAGTEAFFGQGTRLTVV.

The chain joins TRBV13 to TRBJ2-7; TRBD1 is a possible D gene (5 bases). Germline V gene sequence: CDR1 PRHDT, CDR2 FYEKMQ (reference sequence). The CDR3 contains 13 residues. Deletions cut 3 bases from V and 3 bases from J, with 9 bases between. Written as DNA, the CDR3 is TGTGCCAGCAGCTTTAAAGGGGACTACGAGCAGTACTTC. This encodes CASSFKGDYEQYF.

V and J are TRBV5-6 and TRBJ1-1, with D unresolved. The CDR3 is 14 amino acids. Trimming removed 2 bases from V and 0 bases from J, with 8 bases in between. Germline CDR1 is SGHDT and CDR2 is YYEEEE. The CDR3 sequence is CASSFAVMNTEAFF. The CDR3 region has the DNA TGTGCCAGCAGCTTTGCAGTTATGAACACTGAAGCTTTCTTT. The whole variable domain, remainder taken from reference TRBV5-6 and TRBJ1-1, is DAGVTQSPTHLIKTRGQQVTLRCSPKSGHDTVSWYQQALGQGPQFIFQYYEEEERQRGNFPDRFSGHQFPNYSSELNVNALLLGDSALYLCASSFAVMNTEAFFGQGTRLTVV.

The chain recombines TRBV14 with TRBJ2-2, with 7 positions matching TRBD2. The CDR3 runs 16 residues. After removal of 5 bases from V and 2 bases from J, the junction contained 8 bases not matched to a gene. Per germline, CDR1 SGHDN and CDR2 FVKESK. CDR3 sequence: CASSNRLAGNTGELFF. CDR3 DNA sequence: TGTGCCAGCAGCAACCGACTAGCAGGAAACACCGGGGAGCTGTTTTTT.

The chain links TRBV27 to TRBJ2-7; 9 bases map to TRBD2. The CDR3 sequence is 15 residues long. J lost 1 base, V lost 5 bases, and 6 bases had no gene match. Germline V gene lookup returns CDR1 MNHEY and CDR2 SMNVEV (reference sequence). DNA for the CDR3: TGTGCCAGCAGTAGTAGCGGGAGTATTTCCTACGAGCAGTACTTC. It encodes CASSSSGSISYEQYF.

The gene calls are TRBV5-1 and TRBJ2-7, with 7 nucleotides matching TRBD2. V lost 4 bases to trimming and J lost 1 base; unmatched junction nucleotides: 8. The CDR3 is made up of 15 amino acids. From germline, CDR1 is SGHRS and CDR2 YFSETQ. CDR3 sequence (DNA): TGCGCCAGCAGCCCACCGGGGGGACGGTCCTACGAGCAGTACTTC. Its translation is CASSPPGGRSYEQYF.

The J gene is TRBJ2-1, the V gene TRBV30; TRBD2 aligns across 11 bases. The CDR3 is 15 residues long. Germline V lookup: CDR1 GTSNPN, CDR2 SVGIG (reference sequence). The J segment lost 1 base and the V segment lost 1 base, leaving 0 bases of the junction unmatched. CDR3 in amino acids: CAWSGLAGSYNEQFF. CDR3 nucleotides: TGTGCCTGGAGTGGACTAGCGGGATCCTACAATGAGCAGTTCTTC.